In its sample, the clone carrying this TCR beta chain was seen many times. The data derive from a study of T-cell reconstitution after alpha-beta-depleted transplantation in children. Using unique molecular identifiers, the investigators prepared the TCRbeta library. TCRdb re-derived calls from the PCR reads in MiXCR, one entry per CDR3 protein. The sample lists over 150,000 distinct CDR3 sequences; about 6.4% were seen once. Sequencing was performed on PBMCs from the stem cell graft donor, taken from the stem cell graft. This TCR came from a human donor who donated a stem cell graft to a child with Wiskott-Aldrich syndrome.

The CDR3 here is CASSYSSGATGELFF. The CDR3 DNA follows: TGTGCCAGCAGTTACTCGAGCGGGGCCACCGGGGAGCTGTTTTTT. The chain links TRBV6-5 to TRBJ2-2; 7 nucleotides match TRBD2. The V gene end was trimmed by 0 bases and the J gene end by 4 bases; junction bases not matched to a gene: 2. The CDR3 is 15 amino acids. Germline loops: CDR1 MNHEY, CDR2 SVGAGI.